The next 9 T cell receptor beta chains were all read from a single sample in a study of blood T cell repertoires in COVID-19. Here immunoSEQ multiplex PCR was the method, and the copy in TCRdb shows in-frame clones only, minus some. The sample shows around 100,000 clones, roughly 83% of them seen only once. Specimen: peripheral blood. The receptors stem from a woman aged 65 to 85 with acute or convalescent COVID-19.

The CDR3 DNA reads as TGTGCCAGCAGCCTCGACAGGGGGGGTGAAAAACTGTTTTTT. Amino acids: CASSLDRGGEKLFF. The chain has TRBV6-5 and TRBJ1-4, with 9 bases that match TRBD1. The CDR3 contains 14 residues. V lost 6 bases to trimming and J lost 7 bases; unmatched junction nucleotides: 6. Germline values: CDR1 MNHEY, CDR2 SVGAGI.

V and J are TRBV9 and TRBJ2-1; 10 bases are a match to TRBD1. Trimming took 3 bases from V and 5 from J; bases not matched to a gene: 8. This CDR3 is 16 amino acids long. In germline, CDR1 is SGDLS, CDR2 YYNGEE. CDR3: CASSATGTGADNEQFF. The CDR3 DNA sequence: TGTGCCAGCAGCGCCACCGGGACAGGGGCGGACAATGAGCAGTTCTTC.

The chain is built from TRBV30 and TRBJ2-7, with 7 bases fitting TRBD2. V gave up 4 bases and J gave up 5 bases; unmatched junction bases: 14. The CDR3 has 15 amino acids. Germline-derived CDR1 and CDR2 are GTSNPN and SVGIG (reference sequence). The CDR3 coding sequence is TGTGCCTGGATGTTTCCCGCCCCGGGAGGCCACGAGCAGTACTTC. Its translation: CAWMFPAPGGHEQYF.

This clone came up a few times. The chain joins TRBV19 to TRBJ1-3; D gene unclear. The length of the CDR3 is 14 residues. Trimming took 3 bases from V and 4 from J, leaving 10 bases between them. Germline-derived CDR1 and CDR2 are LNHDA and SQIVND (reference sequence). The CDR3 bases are TGTGCCAGTAGTATTGGAGGTGACGGAAACACCATATATTTT. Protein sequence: CASSIGGDGNTIYF.

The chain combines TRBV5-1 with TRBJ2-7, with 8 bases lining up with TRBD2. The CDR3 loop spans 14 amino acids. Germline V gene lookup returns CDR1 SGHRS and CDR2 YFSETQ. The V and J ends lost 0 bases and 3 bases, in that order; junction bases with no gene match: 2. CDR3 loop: CASSLDSGDYEQYF. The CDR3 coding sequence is TGCGCCAGCAGCTTGGATAGCGGGGACTACGAGCAGTACTTC.

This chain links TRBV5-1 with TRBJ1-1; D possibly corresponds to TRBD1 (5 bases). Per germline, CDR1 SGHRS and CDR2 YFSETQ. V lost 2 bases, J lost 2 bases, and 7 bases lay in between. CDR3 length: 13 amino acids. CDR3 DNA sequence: TGCGCCAGCAGCTTAGGACATAACACTGAAGCTTTCTTT. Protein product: CASSLGHNTEAFF. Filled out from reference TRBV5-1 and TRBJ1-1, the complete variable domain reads KAGVTQTPRYLIKTRGQQVTLSCSPISGHRSVSWYQQTPGQGLQFLFEYFSETQRNKGNFPGRFSGRQFSNSRSEMNVSTLELGDSALYLCASSLGHNTEAFFGQGTRLTVV.

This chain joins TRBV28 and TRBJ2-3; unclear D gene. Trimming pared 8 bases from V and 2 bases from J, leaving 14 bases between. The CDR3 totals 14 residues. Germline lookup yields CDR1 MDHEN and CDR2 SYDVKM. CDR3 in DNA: TGTGCCAGCGGTAACACCGGGTTCACAGATACGCAGTATTTT. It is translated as CASGNTGFTDTQYF.

CDR3: CASSLVGGSLDEQFF. CDR3 sequence (DNA): TGCGCCAGCAGCTTGGTGGGCGGGAGTCTGGATGAGCAGTTCTTC. The J gene is TRBJ2-1, the V gene TRBV5-1; 7 bases align to TRBD2. This CDR3 is built from 15 residues. The V segment lost 0 bases and the J segment 8 bases; nucleotides outside the gene matches: 8. Per germline, CDR1 SGHRS and CDR2 YFSETQ.

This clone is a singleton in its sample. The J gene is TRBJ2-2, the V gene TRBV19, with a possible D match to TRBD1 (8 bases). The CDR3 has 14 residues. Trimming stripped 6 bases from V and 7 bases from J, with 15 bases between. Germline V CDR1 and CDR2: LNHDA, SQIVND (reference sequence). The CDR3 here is CASRRQGRVGELFF. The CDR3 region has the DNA TGTGCCAGTAGACGACAGGGGAGGGTCGGGGAGCTGTTTTTT. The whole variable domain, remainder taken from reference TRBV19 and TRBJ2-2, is DGGITQSPKYLFRKEGQNVTLSCEQNLNHDAMYWYRQDPGQGLRLIYYSQIVNDFQKGDIAEGYSVSREKKESFPLTVTSAQKNPTAFYLCASRRQGRVGELFFGEGSRLTVL.